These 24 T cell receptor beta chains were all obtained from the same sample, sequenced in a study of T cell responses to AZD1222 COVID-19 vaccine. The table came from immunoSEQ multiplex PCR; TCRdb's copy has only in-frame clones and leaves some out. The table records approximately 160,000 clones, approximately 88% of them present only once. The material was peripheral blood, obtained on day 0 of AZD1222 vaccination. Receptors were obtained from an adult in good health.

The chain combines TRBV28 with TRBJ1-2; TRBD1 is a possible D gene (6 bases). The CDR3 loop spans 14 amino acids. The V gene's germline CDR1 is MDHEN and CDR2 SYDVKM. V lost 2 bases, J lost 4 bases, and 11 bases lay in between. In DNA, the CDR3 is TGTGCCAGCAGTTTAGAAGGACAGCTCTATGGCTACACCTTC. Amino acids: CASSLEGQLYGYTF.

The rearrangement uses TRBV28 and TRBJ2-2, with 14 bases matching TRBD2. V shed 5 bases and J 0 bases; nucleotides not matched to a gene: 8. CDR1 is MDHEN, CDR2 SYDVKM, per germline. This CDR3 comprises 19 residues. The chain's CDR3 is CASSELPGLAGANTGELFF. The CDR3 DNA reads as TGTGCCAGCAGTGAGCTCCCGGGACTAGCGGGAGCGAACACCGGGGAGCTGTTTTTT. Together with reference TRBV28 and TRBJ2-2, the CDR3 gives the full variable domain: DVKVTQSSRYLVKRTGEKVFLECVQDMDHENMFWYRQDPGLGLRLIYFSYDVKMKEKGDIPEGYSVSREKKERFSLILESASTNQTSMYLCASSELPGLAGANTGELFFGEGSRLTVL.

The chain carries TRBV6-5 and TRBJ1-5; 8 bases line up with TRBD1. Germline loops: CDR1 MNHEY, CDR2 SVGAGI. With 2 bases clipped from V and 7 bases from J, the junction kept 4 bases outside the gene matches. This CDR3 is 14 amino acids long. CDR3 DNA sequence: TGTGCCAGCAGTTACGTGACAGGGGACCAGCCCCAGCATTTT. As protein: CASSYVTGDQPQHF.

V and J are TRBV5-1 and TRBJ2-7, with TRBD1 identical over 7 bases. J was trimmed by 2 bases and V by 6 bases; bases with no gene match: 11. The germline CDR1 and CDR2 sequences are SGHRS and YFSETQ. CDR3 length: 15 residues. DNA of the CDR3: TGCGCCAGCAAATGGACAACCGGGACAGCCTACGAGCAGTACTTC. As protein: CASKWTTGTAYEQYF.

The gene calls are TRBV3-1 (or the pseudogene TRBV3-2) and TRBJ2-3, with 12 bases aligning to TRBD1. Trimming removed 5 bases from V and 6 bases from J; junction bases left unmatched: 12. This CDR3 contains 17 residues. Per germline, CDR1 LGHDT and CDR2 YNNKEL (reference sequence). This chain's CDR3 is CASSFTRDRGRGDTQYF. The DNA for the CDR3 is TGTGCCAGCAGCTTTACCCGGGACAGGGGGCGAGGGGATACGCAGTATTTT.

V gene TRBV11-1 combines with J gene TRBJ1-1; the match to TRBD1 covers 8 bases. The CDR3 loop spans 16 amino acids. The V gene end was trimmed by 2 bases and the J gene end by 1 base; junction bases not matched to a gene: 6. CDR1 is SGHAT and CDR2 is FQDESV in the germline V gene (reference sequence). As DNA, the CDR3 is TGTGCCAGCAGCTTATTGACAGGGGTGAGGAACACTGAAGCTTTCTTT. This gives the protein CASSLLTGVRNTEAFF.

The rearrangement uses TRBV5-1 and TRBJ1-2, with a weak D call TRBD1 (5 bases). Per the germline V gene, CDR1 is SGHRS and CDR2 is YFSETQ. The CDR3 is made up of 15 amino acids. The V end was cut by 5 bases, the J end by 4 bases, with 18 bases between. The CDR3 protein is CASSYTTGTSYGYTF. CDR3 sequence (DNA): TGCGCCAGCAGTTACACTACCGGGACCAGCTATGGCTACACCTTC.

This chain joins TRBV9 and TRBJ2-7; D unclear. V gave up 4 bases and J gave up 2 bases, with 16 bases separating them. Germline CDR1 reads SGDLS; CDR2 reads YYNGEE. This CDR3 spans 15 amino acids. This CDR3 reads CASSPSAFETYEQYF. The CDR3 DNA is TGTGCCAGCAGCCCCAGCGCATTCGAGACCTACGAGCAGTACTTC. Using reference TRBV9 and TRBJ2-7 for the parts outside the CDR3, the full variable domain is DSGVTQTPKHLITATGQRVTLRCSPRSGDLSVYWYQQSLDQGLQFLIQYYNGEERAKGNILERFSAQQFPDLHSELNLSSLELGDSALYFCASSPSAFETYEQYFGPGTRLTVT.

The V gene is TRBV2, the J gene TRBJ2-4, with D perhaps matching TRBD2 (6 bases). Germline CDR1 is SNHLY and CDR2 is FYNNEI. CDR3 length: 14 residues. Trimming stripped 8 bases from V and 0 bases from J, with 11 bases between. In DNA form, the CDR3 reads TGTGCCAGCGGCGGAGGGTCAGCCAAAAACATTCAGTACTTC. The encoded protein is CASGGGSAKNIQYF.

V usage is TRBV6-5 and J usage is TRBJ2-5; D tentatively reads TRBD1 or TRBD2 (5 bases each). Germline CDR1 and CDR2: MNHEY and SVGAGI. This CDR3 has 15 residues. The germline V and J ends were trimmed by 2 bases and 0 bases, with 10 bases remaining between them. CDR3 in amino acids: CASSYASGHQETQYF. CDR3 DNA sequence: TGTGCCAGCAGTTACGCCTCGGGACACCAAGAGACCCAGTACTTC.

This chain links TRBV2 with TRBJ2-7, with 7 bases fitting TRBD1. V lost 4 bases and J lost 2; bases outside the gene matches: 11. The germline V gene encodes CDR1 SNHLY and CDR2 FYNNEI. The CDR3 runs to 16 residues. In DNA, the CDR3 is TGTGCCAGCAGTGGGCCCAAAGGACAGGTAACCTACGAGCAGTACTTC. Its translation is CASSGPKGQVTYEQYF.

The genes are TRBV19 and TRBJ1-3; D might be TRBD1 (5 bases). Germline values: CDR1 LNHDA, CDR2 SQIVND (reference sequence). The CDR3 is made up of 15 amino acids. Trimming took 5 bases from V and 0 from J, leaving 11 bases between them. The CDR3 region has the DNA TGTGCCAGTAGTCCCGGGACCGTCTCTGGAAACACCATATATTTT. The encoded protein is CASSPGTVSGNTIYF.

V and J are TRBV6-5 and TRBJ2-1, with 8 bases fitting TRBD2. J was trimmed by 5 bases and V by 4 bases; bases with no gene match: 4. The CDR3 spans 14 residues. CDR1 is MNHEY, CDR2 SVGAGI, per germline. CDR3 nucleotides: TGTGCCAGCAGTTCCGGGAGGGCAGACAATGAGCAGTTCTTC. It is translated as CASSSGRADNEQFF.

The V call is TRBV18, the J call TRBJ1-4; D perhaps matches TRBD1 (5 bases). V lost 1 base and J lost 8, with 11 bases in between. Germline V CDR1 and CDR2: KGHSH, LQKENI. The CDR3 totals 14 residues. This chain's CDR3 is CASSPLRVGEKLFF. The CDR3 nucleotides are TGTGCCAGCTCACCACTCAGGGTTGGAGAAAAACTGTTTTTT.

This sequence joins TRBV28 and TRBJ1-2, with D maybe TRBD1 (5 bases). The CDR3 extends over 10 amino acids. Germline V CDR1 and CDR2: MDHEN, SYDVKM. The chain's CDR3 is CAAGNYGYTF. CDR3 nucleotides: TGTGCAGCAGGGAACTATGGCTACACCTTC.

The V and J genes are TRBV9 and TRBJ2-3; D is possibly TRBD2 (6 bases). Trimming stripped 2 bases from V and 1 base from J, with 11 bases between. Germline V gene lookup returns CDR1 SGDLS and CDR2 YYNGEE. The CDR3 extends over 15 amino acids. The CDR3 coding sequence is TGTGCCAGCAGCGTGTACGGGAGCGGCACAGATACGCAGTATTTT. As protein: CASSVYGSGTDTQYF.

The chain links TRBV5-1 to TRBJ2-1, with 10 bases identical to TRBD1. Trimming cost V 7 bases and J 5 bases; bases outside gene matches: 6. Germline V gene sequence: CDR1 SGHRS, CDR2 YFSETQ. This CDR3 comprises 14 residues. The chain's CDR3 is CASGRTGGHNEQFF. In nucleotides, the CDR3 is TGCGCCAGCGGTCGGACAGGGGGGCACAATGAGCAGTTCTTC.

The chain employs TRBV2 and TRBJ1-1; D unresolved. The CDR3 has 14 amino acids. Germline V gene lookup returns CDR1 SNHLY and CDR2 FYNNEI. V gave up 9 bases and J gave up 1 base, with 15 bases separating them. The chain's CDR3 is CASRIPDQNTEAFF. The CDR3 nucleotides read TGTGCCAGTCGTATTCCAGATCAGAACACTGAAGCTTTCTTT.

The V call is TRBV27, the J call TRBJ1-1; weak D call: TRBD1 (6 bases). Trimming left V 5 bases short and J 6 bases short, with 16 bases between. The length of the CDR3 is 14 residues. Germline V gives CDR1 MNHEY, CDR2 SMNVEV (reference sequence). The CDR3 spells CASSLLGAPSEAFF. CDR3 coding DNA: TGTGCCAGCAGTCTCCTGGGGGCACCCTCTGAAGCTTTCTTT.

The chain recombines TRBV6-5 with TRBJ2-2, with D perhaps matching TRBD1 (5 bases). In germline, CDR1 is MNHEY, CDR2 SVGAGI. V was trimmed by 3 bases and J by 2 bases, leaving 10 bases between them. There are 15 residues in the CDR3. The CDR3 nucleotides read TGTGCCAGCAGTTATTTTAGGGGCAACACCGGGGAGCTGTTTTTT. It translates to CASSYFRGNTGELFF.

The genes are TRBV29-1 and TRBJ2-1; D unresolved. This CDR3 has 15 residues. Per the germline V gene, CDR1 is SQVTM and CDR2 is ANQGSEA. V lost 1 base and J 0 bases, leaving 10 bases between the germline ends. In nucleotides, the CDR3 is TGCAGCGTTGAAGTAGTCGATTCCTCCTACAATGAGCAGTTCTTC. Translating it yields CSVEVVDSSYNEQFF.

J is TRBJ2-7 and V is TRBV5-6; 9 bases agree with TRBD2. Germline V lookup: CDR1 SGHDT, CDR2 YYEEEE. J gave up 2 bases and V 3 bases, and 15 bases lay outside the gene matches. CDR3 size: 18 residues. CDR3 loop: CASSSPGAGGRLTYEQYF. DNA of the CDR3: TGTGCCAGCAGCTCCCCCGGAGCGGGAGGAAGGCTGACCTACGAGCAGTACTTC.

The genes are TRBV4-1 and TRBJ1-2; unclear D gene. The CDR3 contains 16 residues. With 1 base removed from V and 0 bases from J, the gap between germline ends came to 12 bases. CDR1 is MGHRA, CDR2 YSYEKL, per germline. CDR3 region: CASSQVLSKANYGYTF. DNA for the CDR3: TGCGCCAGCAGCCAAGTTTTGAGTAAGGCTAACTATGGCTACACCTTC.

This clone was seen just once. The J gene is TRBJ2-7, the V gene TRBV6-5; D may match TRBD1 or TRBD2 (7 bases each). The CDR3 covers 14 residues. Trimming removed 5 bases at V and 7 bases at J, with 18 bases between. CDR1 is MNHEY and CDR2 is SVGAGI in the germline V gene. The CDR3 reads CASSPGGGTEEQYF. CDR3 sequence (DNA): TGTGCCAGCAGTCCGGGGGGCGGGACAGAAGAGCAGTACTTC.